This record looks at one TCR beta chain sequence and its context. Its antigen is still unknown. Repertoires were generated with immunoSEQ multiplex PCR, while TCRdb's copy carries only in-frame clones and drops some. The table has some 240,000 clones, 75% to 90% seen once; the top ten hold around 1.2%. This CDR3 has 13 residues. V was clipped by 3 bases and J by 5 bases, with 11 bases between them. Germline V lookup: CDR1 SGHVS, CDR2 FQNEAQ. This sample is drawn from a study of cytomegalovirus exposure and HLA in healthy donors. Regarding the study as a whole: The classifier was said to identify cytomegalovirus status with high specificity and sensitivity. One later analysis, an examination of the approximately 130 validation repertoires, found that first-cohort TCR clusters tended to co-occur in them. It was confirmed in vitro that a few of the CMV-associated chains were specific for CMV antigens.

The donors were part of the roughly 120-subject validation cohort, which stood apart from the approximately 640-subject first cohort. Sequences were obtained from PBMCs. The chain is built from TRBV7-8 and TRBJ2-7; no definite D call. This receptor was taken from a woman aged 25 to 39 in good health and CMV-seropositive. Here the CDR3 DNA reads TGTGCCAGCAGCTTCCGTTCCCAGGACGAGCAGTACTTC. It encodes CASSFRSQDEQYF.